Presented here are 32 T cell receptor beta chains from one specimen sequenced in a study of shared clonotypes between healthy human individuals. Data came from immunoSEQ multiplex PCR; TCRdb stores just in-frame clones and leaves some out. The sample records hundreds of thousands of clones, 60% to 80% being singletons. Source material: memory CD4+ T cells sorted from blood. Subset reported: CD45RA-negative fraction. These TCRs come from a woman under 40 in good health.

V gene TRBV7-6 combines with J gene TRBJ1-5, with 8 bases that match TRBD1. The V and J ends lost 5 bases and 6 bases, in that order; junction bases with no gene match: 9. This CDR3 contains 15 residues. Germline CDR1 is SGHVS and CDR2 is FNYEAQ. In DNA, the CDR3 is TGTGCCAGCAGCCTCACAGGGGGATTCAGTCAGCCCCAGCATTTT. This gives the protein CASSLTGGFSQPQHF.

This clone was seen once. J is TRBJ2-1 and V is TRBV11-2; the match to TRBD1 covers 8 bases. The length of the CDR3 is 13 residues. J was trimmed by 7 bases and V by 4 bases; bases with no gene match: 3. The V gene's germline CDR1 is SGHAT and CDR2 FQNNGV. Written as DNA, the CDR3 is TGTGCCAGCAGCTGGAGACAGGGGAATGAGCAGTTCTTC. It specifies CASSWRQGNEQFF.

V usage is TRBV27 and J usage is TRBJ2-1; TRBD1 matches at 7 bases. Germline CDR1 and CDR2: MNHEY and SMNVEV (reference sequence). This CDR3 region has 15 residues. The trim removed 6 bases at V and 2 bases at J, leaving 7 bases unmatched. The DNA for the CDR3 is TGTGCCAGCAGGAAGGGGGCGTACACCTACAATGAGCAGTTCTTC. The encoded protein is CASRKGAYTYNEQFF.

This clone was counted once. For the CDR3, the DNA is TGTGCCAGTAGCACTAATCGGGACAGGGCCCTTGATCAGCCCCAGCATTTT. Translation gives CASSTNRDRALDQPQHF. The rearrangement links TRBV19 to TRBJ1-5; 9 bases match TRBD1. Trimming removed 6 bases from V and 5 bases from J; junction bases left unmatched: 14. Germline loops: CDR1 LNHDA, CDR2 SQIVND (reference sequence). This CDR3 contains 17 residues. The full variable domain, its missing parts supplied by reference TRBV19 and TRBJ1-5, is DGGITQSPKYLFRKEGQNVTLSCEQNLNHDAMYWYRQDPGQGLRLIYYSQIVNDFQKGDIAEGYSVSREKKESFPLTVTSAQKNPTAFYLCASSTNRDRALDQPQHFGDGTRLSIL.

In this sample, this clone turned up a few times. The chain recombines TRBV28 with TRBJ1-3; D unresolved. The CDR3 loop spans 12 amino acids. In germline, CDR1 is MDHEN, CDR2 SYDVKM. V gave up 2 bases and J gave up 2 bases, with 1 base separating them. CDR3 residues: CASSLTGNTIYF. In nucleotides, the CDR3 is TGTGCCAGCAGTTTAACTGGAAACACCATATATTTT.

Worth noting for this clone: The sample has other DNA sequences that encode this CDR3 too. The V call is TRBV7-9, the J call TRBJ2-3; D possibly corresponds to TRBD2 (5 bases). V shed 5 bases and J shed 6 bases, with 9 bases lying between them. The CDR3 loop spans 12 amino acids. Germline V gene data show CDR1 as SEHNR and CDR2 as FQNEAQ (reference sequence). The CDR3 here is CASSLSGDTQYF. CDR3 coding DNA: TGTGCCAGCAGCCTGTCGGGGGATACGCAGTATTTT.

The V gene is TRBV4-2, the J gene TRBJ1-5; TRBD1 matches at 8 bases. The CDR3 contains 15 residues. The V and J ends lost 4 bases and 7 bases, in that order; junction bases with no gene match: 9. CDR1 LGHNA and CDR2 YNFKEQ come from the germline V gene. This CDR3 is CASSPQTGEGQPQHF. For the CDR3, the DNA is TGTGCCAGCAGCCCCCAGACAGGGGAAGGGCAGCCCCAGCATTTT.

This chain joins TRBV5-1 and TRBJ2-1; 12 nucleotides agree with TRBD2. CDR1 and CDR2 from the germline V gene are SGHRS and YFSETQ. CDR3 length equals 16 residues. The ends lost 1 base at V and 9 bases at J; junction bases unmatched: 8. CDR3 DNA sequence: TGCGCCAGCAGCTTGAACCTAGCGGGAGGGTCCAGTGAGCAGTTCTTC. Amino acid sequence: CASSLNLAGGSSEQFF.

The chain is built from TRBV9 and TRBJ2-1; 12 bases fit TRBD2. With V trimmed by 0 bases and J by 10 bases, 8 bases remained unmatched. This CDR3 spans 16 amino acids. The V gene's germline CDR1 is SGDLS and CDR2 YYNGEE. The CDR3, as DNA: TGTGCCAGCAGCGTAGTGACTAGCGGGGGCCGGGGCGAGCAGTTCTTC. Residues: CASSVVTSGGRGEQFF.

The J gene is TRBJ1-2, the V gene TRBV11-2, with D perhaps TRBD1 (6 bases). The V end lost 2 bases, the J end lost 1 base, and 17 bases lay between the germline ends. The CDR3 has 17 residues. CDR1 SGHAT and CDR2 FQNNGV come from the germline V gene. Written as DNA, the CDR3 is TGTGCCAGCAGCTTAACCCGCTCCGGGACACTTAACTATGGCTACACCTTC. Amino acids: CASSLTRSGTLNYGYTF.

This clone was detected a few times. The chain couples TRBV29-1 to TRBJ2-7; 12 bases agree with TRBD2. The CDR3 consists of 13 residues. Losses at the gene ends were 6 bases for V and 7 bases for J; bases not matched to a gene: 7. Germline V gene sequence: CDR1 SQVTM, CDR2 ANQGSEA. CDR3 sequence: CSVRTSGIREQYF. CDR3 bases: TGCAGCGTAAGGACTAGCGGGATAAGGGAGCAGTACTTC.

The CDR3 sequence: CAWSVQLYEQYF. CDR3 nucleotide sequence: TGTGCCTGGAGTGTACAATTGTACGAGCAGTACTTC. The chain carries TRBV30 and TRBJ2-7, with D unclear. The V and J ends lost 0 bases and 4 bases respectively, with 7 bases between them. CDR1 and CDR2 from the germline V gene are GTSNPN and SVGIG (reference sequence). The CDR3 sequence is 12 residues long.

Here the CDR3 reads CASSLPGSGYNEQFF. CDR3 sequence (DNA): TGTGCCAGCAGTCTGCCAGGGTCTGGCTACAATGAGCAGTTCTTC. The chain uses TRBV28 and TRBJ2-1, with D possibly being TRBD1 (5 bases). The CDR3 runs to 15 residues. Germline loops: CDR1 MDHEN, CDR2 SYDVKM. Trimming took off 5 bases at V and 3 bases at J, with 14 bases between the two ends.

The CDR3 sequence is CASSAQTGGYYGYTF. The CDR3 DNA is TGTGCCAGCAGTGCACAGACAGGGGGTTATTATGGCTACACCTTC. This chain links TRBV28 with TRBJ1-2; 9 positions agree with TRBD1. The V and J ends lost 5 bases and 5 bases, in that order; junction bases with no gene match: 9. Germline CDR1 MDHEN, CDR2 SYDVKM. CDR3 length equals 15 residues.

The genes are TRBV18 and TRBJ2-1; TRBD1 is a possible D gene (6 bases). The CDR3 is made up of 14 amino acids. Per the germline V gene, CDR1 is KGHSH and CDR2 is LQKENI. V was shortened by 6 bases and J by 2 bases, with 11 bases between the two germline ends. As DNA, the CDR3 is TGTGCCAGCTCGATCCGGGACACCTACAATGAGCAGTTCTTC. It translates to CASSIRDTYNEQFF.

The J gene is TRBJ1-2, the V gene TRBV6-1; 11 nucleotides agree with TRBD1. V trimming: 7 bases; J trimming: 7 bases; junction bases outside the gene matches: 11. The CDR3 has 15 residues. Germline CDR1 MNHNS, CDR2 SASEGT. The CDR3 region is CASITEGQGARGYTF. In DNA form, the CDR3 reads TGTGCCAGCATCACAGAAGGACAGGGGGCGCGTGGCTACACCTTC.

This clone was found once. This may be a read error: a much more frequent sequence differs by one nucleotide. The chain employs TRBV28 and TRBJ2-2; D possibly corresponds to TRBD1 (6 bases). Germline V gene lookup returns CDR1 MDHEN and CDR2 SYDVKM. The CDR3 totals 17 residues. V was trimmed by 2 bases and J by 2 bases, leaving 15 bases between them. CDR3 protein: CASSLPQDSQNTGELFF. DNA for the CDR3: TGTGCCAGCAGTTTACCTCAGGACAGCCAAAACACCGGGGAGCTGTTTTTT.

The V call is TRBV6-5, the J call TRBJ2-7; the match to TRBD1 covers 7 bases. Trimming removed 6 bases from V and 2 bases from J; junction bases left unmatched: 10. The CDR3 spans 15 residues. Germline CDR1 reads MNHEY; CDR2 reads SVGAGI. DNA for the CDR3: TGTGCCAGCAGCAACCTTAGGACAGGCACCTACGAGCAGTACTTC. Translating it yields CASSNLRTGTYEQYF.

This clone appeared a few times. The rearrangement uses TRBV10-3 and TRBJ2-7; a possible D gene is TRBD2 (6 bases). The CDR3 runs 14 residues. Germline CDR1 ENHRY, CDR2 SYGVKD. V was cut by 6 bases and J by 0 bases, with 12 bases left in between. CDR3 loop: CAIRMEGSSYEQYF. The DNA for the CDR3 is TGTGCCATCAGGATGGAGGGTAGCTCCTACGAGCAGTACTTC.

The chain is built from TRBV18 and TRBJ2-5; D is unclear. Germline values: CDR1 KGHSH, CDR2 LQKENI. This CDR3 is 16 amino acids long. The V end lost 3 bases, the J end lost 7 bases, and 21 bases lay between the germline ends. CDR3 bases: TGTGCCAGCTCACCCACAACGGTTGATCTAGGTGGGACCCAGTACTTC. It translates to CASSPTTVDLGGTQYF.

The V gene is TRBV2, the J gene TRBJ1-5; 9 bases line up with TRBD1. The V and J ends lost 7 bases and 5 bases, in that order; junction bases with no gene match: 9. The CDR3 is 15 amino acids. Germline CDR1 and CDR2: SNHLY and FYNNEI. The CDR3 sequence is CASKSGTGTYQPQHF. Here the CDR3 DNA reads TGTGCCAGCAAGTCAGGGACAGGGACATATCAGCCCCAGCATTTT.

This clone was counted a single time. The chain uses TRBV7-9 and TRBJ2-7, with a weak D call TRBD1 (5 bases). Per the germline V gene, CDR1 is SEHNR and CDR2 is FQNEAQ (reference sequence). V dropped 5 bases and J dropped 6 bases, with 20 bases sitting between them. The CDR3 is 15 residues long. CDR3 bases: TGTGCCAGCAGCCCCAGAACCGGACATACTTCCGAGCAGTACTTC. Translating it yields CASSPRTGHTSEQYF. Full variable domain (missing parts from reference TRBV7-9 and TRBJ2-7): DTGVSQNPRHKITKRGQNVTFRCDPISEHNRLYWYRQTLGQGPEFLTYFQNEAQLEKSRLLSDRFSAERPKGSFSTLEIQRTEQGDSAMYLCASSPRTGHTSEQYFGPGTRLTVT.

This clone was counted a single time. The CDR3 loop is CASNTRLAGFGSYEQYF. CDR3 nucleotide sequence: TGTGCCAGCAATACTAGACTAGCGGGATTCGGATCCTACGAGCAGTACTTC. This chain connects TRBV28 to TRBJ2-7; 11 bases match TRBD2. Trimming at V came to 7 bases and at J to 1 base, leaving 12 bases not matched to a gene. The length of the CDR3 is 17 residues. CDR1 is MDHEN, CDR2 SYDVKM, per germline.

CDR3: CASNPSAVDYGYTF. The DNA for the CDR3 is TGCGCCAGCAACCCGAGTGCGGTGGACTATGGCTACACCTTC. This rearrangement joins TRBV10-2 to TRBJ1-2; D is undetermined. This CDR3 comprises 14 residues. Germline V lookup: CDR1 WSHSY, CDR2 SAAADI. The V gene lost 7 bases and the J gene lost 3 bases, with 15 bases spanning the gap.

The genes are TRBV6-1 and TRBJ2-2; a weak D match, TRBD1 (5 bases). The germline V and J ends were trimmed by 7 bases and 4 bases, with 13 bases remaining between them. Germline values: CDR1 MNHNS, CDR2 SASEGT. The CDR3 extends over 14 amino acids. The chain's CDR3 is CASTDRGPTGELFF. In DNA form, the CDR3 reads TGTGCCAGCACTGACAGAGGACCCACCGGGGAGCTGTTTTTT.

V gene TRBV5-1 combines with J gene TRBJ2-7; D is ambiguous. V lost 5 bases, J lost 2 bases, and 8 bases lay in between. The germline CDR1 and CDR2 sequences are SGHRS and YFSETQ. The CDR3 contains 12 residues. The CDR3 spells CASRGTTYEQYF. CDR3 nucleotide sequence: TGCGCCAGCAGGGGCACCACCTACGAGCAGTACTTC.

This clone was seen more than once but under ten times. V usage is TRBV6-1 and J usage is TRBJ1-5, with 7 bases identical to TRBD1. The V gene's germline CDR1 is MNHNS and CDR2 SASEGT. Trimming cost V 5 bases and J 5 bases; bases outside gene matches: 6. The CDR3 has 14 residues. CDR3 loop: CASSSDRVYQPQHF. The CDR3 nucleotides are TGTGCCAGCAGTTCCGACAGGGTCTATCAGCCCCAGCATTTT.

This clone was picked up many times. The chain combines TRBV7-9 with TRBJ1-1; 8 bases are a match to TRBD1. The ends lost 1 base at V and 5 bases at J; junction bases unmatched: 6. The CDR3 totals 15 residues. CDR1 is SEHNR and CDR2 is FQNEAQ in the germline V gene (reference sequence). The CDR3 sequence is CASSLGTGSRTEAFF. In DNA, the CDR3 is TGTGCCAGCAGCTTAGGGACAGGGTCGAGAACTGAAGCTTTCTTT.

The V call is TRBV30, the J call TRBJ1-1; the D is unclear. Germline lookup yields CDR1 GTSNPN and CDR2 SVGIG (reference sequence). This CDR3 is 14 amino acids long. In nucleotides, the CDR3 is TGTGCATCAAACAAGGAGGGTTCGAACACTGAAGCTTTCTTT. Its protein is CASNKEGSNTEAFF.

The rearrangement joins TRBV6-1 to TRBJ2-3; 9 bases match TRBD1. The germline CDR1 and CDR2 sequences are MNHNS and SASEGT. The CDR3 extends over 14 amino acids. Losses at the gene ends were 6 bases for V and 6 bases for J; bases not matched to a gene: 7. Here the CDR3 reads CASSKTGGVDTQYF. CDR3 nucleotides: TGTGCCAGCAGCAAGACAGGGGGGGTCGATACGCAGTATTTT.

The rearrangement joins TRBV4-1 to TRBJ2-6; D unclear. Germline CDR1 MGHRA, CDR2 YSYEKL. Trimming cost V 2 bases and J 4 bases, with 12 bases left between them. This CDR3 is built from 16 residues. CDR3 amino acids: CASSQLQGYGANVLTF. In DNA form, the CDR3 reads TGCGCCAGCAGCCAATTGCAAGGGTACGGGGCCAACGTCCTGACTTTC.

This clone was detected only once. This chain links TRBV7-9 with TRBJ2-1; the D is unclear. CDR1 is SEHNR and CDR2 is FQNEAQ in the germline V gene (reference sequence). The V gene lost 2 bases and the J gene lost 1 base, with 15 bases spanning the gap. The CDR3 loop spans 17 amino acids. The CDR3 DNA reads TGTGCCAGCAGCTTAACGGTCGCGATCGGATCCTACAATGAGCAGTTCTTC. Its translation is CASSLTVAIGSYNEQFF.